The 5 T cell receptor beta chains in this list originate from one sample, sequenced in a study of blood T cell repertoires in COVID-19. The method was immunoSEQ multiplex PCR; TCRdb's version includes in-frame clones alone and lacks a portion of them. The table shows roughly 230,000 clones, with around 83% occurring only once. Sequenced material: peripheral blood. The origin of the receptors is a man in his forties with acute or convalescent COVID-19.

The chain couples TRBV11-3 to TRBJ1-1; D not resolved. Germline V gives CDR1 SGHNT, CDR2 YENEEA. CDR3 size: 16 residues. Between the trimmed V and J ends, which lost 5 bases and 4 bases, there was a span of 20 bases. CDR3 sequence reads: CASSGGKGGGITEAFF. The CDR3 DNA is TGTGCCAGCAGCGGAGGTAAAGGAGGAGGGATCACTGAAGCTTTCTTT. Full variable domain (outside the CDR3, taken from reference TRBV11-3 and TRBJ1-1): EAGVVQSPRYKIIEKKQPVAFWCNPISGHNTLYWYLQNLGQGPELLIRYENEEAVDDSQLPKDRFSAERLKGVDSTLKIQPAELGDSAVYLCASSGGKGGGITEAFFGQGTRLTVV.

The CDR3 nucleotides are TGTGCCAGCAGTTGGCAGGGTGGCAATGAGCAGTTCTTC. Encoded protein: CASSWQGGNEQFF. V gene TRBV6-5 combines with J gene TRBJ2-1; maybe TRBD1 (5 bases). Looked up from germline, CDR1 is MNHEY and CDR2 is SVGAGI. This CDR3 is 13 amino acids long. The V gene lost 4 bases and the J gene lost 6 bases, with 10 bases spanning the gap.

The chain employs TRBV19 and TRBJ1-5; D call uncertain. This CDR3 has 16 amino acids. Germline assignment: CDR1 LNHDA and CDR2 SQIVND (reference sequence). Between the trimmed V and J ends, which lost 4 bases and 3 bases, there was a span of 16 bases. The chain's CDR3 is CASSTGEYSYNQPQHF. The CDR3 DNA is TGTGCCAGTAGTACCGGAGAATACTCGTACAATCAGCCCCAGCATTTT.

As to this clone: Other DNA sequences within the sample encode an identical CDR3. This chain joins TRBV29-1 and TRBJ1-1; 8 bases map to TRBD1. This CDR3 contains 13 residues. Trimming at V came to 7 bases and at J to 0 bases, leaving 4 bases not matched to a gene. Germline V gene sequence: CDR1 SQVTM, CDR2 ANQGSEA. The CDR3 nucleotides read TGCAGCGCCCGACAGGGGTTGAACACTGAAGCTTTCTTT. Its translation is CSARQGLNTEAFF.

In DNA, the CDR3 is TGTGCCAGCAGCGCCTGGGACAGAGAAGAAGCTTTCTTT. Its protein is CASSAWDREEAFF. The rearrangement joins TRBV3-1 (or the pseudogene TRBV3-2) to TRBJ1-1; 7 positions match TRBD1. Per germline, CDR1 LGHDT and CDR2 YNNKEL (reference sequence). The CDR3 covers 13 residues. Trimming cost V 5 bases and J 8 bases; bases outside gene matches: 8.